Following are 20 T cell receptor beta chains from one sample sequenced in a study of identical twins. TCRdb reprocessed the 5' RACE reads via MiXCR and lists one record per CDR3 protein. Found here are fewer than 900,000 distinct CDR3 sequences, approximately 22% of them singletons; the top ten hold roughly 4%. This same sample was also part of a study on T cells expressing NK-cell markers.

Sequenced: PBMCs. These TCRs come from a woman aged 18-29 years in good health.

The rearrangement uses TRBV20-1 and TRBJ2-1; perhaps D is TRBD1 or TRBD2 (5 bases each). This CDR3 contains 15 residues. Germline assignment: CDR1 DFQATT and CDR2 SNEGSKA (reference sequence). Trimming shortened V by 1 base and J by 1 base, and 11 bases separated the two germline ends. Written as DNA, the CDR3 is TGCAGTGCTAGAGGTGGGGGTAATTCCTACAATGAGCAGTTCTTC. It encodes CSARGGGNSYNEQFF.

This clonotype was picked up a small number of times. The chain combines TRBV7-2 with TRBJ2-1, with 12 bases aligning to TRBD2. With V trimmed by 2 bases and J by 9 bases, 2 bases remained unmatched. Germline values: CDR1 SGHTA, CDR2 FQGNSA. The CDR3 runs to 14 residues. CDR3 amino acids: CASSLLAGGGEQFF. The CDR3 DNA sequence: TGTGCCAGCAGCTTACTAGCGGGGGGGGGTGAGCAGTTCTTC.

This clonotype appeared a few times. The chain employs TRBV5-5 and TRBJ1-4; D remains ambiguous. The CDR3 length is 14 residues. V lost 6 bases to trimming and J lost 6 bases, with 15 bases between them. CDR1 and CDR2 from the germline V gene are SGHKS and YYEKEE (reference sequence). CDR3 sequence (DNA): TGTGCCAGCACCAAATTCTTTATGGATGAAAAACTGTTTTTT. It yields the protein CASTKFFMDEKLFF.

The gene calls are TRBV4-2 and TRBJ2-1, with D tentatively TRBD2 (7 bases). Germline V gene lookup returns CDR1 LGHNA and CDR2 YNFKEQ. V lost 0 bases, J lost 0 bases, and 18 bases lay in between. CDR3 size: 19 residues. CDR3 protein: CASSQDRGAVGASYNEQFF. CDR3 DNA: TGTGCCAGCAGCCAAGATCGGGGGGCGGTTGGCGCCTCCTACAATGAGCAGTTCTTC.

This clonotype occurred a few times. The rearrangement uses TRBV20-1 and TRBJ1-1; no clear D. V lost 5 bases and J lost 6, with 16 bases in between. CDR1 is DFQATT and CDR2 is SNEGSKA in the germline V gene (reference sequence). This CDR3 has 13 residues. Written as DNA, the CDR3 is TGCAGTGCTGGGGTCCAACCTTACTCTGAAGCTTTCTTT. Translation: CSAGVQPYSEAFF.

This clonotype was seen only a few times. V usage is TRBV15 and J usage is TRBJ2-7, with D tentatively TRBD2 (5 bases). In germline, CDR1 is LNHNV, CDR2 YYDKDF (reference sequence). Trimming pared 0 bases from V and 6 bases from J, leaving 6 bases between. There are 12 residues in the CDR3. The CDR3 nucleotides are TGTGCCACCAGCAGAGACCGGGGCGAGCAGTACTTC. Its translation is CATSRDRGEQYF.

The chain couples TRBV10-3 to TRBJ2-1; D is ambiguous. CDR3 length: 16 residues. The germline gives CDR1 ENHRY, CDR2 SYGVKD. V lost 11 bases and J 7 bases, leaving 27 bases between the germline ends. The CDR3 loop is CAVSTSSSSRVNEQFF. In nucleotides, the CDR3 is TGTGCCGTCTCAACCTCGAGTTCTTCCCGAGTAAATGAGCAGTTCTTC.

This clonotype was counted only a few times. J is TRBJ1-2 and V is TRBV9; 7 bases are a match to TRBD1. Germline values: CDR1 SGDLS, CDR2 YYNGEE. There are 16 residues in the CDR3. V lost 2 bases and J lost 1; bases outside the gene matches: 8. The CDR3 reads CASSVPTGILNYGYTF. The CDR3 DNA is TGTGCCAGCAGCGTCCCGACAGGGATCCTTAACTATGGCTACACCTTC.

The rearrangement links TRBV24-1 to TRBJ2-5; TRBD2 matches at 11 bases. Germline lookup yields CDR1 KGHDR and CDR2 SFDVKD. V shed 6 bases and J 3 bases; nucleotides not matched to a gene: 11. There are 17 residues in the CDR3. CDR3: CATSPRAGTSGEETQYF. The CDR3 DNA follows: TGTGCCACCAGTCCCCGGGCCGGGACTAGCGGAGAAGAGACCCAGTACTTC.

The CDR3 loop is CASSQEPAVSTDTQYF. The CDR3 DNA reads as TGCGCCAGCAGCCAAGAGCCAGCGGTTAGCACAGATACGCAGTATTTT. The rearrangement links TRBV4-1 to TRBJ2-3; D may be TRBD2 (5 bases). Trimming removed 0 bases at V and 0 bases at J, with 10 bases between. This CDR3 spans 16 amino acids. The V gene's germline CDR1 is MGHRA and CDR2 YSYEKL.

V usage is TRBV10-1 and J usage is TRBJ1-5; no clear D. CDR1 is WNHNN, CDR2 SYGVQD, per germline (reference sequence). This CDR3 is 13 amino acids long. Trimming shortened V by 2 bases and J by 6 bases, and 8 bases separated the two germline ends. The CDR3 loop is CASSETVGQPQHF. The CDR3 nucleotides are TGCGCCAGCAGTGAGACAGTGGGTCAGCCCCAGCATTTT.

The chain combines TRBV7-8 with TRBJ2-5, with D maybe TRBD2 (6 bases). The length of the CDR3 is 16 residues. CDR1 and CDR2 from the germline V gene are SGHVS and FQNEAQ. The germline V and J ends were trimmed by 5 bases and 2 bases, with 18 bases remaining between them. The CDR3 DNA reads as TGTGCCAGCAGCCCGCCGAACGCGGGGTTGCAAGAGACCCAGTACTTC. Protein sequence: CASSPPNAGLQETQYF.

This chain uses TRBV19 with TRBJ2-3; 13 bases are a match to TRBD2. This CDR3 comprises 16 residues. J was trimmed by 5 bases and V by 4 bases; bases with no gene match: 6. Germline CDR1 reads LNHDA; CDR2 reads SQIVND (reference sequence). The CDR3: CASSTSGLAGEDTQYF. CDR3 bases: TGTGCCAGTAGTACATCAGGACTAGCGGGAGAAGATACGCAGTATTTT.

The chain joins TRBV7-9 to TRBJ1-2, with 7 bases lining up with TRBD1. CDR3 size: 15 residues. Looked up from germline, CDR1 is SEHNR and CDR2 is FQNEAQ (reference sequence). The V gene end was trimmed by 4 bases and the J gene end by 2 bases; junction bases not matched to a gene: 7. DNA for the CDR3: TGTGCCAGCAGCTCGGAAGGGGGCGCCAACTATGGCTACACCTTC. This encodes CASSSEGGANYGYTF.

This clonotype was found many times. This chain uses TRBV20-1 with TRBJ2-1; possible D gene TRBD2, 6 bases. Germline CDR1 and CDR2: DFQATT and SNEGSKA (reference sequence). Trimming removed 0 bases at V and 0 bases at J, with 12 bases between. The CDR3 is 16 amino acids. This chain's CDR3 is CSARDLAGSSYNEQFF. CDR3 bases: TGCAGTGCTAGAGATCTCGCGGGGAGCTCCTACAATGAGCAGTTCTTC.

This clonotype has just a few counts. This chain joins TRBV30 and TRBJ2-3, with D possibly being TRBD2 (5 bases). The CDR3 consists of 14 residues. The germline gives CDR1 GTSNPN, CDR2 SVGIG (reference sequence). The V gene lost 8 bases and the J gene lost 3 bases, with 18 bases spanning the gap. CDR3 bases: TGTGCCCAGAAAGTCAAGGGAGCAACAGATACGCAGTATTTT. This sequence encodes CAQKVKGATDTQYF.

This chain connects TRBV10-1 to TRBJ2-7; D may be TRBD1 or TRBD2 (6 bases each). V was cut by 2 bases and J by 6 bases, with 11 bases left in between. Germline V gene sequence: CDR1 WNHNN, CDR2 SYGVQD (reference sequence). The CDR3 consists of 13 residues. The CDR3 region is CASSEPGGVEQYF. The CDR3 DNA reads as TGCGCCAGCAGTGAGCCCGGGGGCGTCGAGCAGTACTTC.

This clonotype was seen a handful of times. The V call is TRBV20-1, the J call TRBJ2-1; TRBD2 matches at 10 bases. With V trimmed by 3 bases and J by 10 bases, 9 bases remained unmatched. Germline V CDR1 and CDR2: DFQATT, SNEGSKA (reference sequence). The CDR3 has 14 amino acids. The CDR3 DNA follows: TGCAGTGCTAGTTCTAGCGGGAGAATAAAAGAGCAGTTCTTC. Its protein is CSASSSGRIKEQFF.

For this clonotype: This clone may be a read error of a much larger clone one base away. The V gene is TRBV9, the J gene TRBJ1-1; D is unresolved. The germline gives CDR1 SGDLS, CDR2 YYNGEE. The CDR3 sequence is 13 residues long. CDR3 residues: CSSSVGSNTEAFF. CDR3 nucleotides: TGTTCCAGCAGCGTAGGGTCGAACACTGAAGCTTTCTTT.

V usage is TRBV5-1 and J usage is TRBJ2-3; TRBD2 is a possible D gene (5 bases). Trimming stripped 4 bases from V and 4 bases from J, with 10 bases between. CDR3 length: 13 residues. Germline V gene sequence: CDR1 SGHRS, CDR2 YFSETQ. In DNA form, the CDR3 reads TGCGCCAGCAGCAAGGACTCTGCAGATACGCAGTATTTT. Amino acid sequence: CASSKDSADTQYF. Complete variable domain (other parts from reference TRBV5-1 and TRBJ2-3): KAGVTQTPRYLIKTRGQQVTLSCSPISGHRSVSWYQQTPGQGLQFLFEYFSETQRNKGNFPGRFSGRQFSNSRSEMNVSTLELGDSALYLCASSKDSADTQYFGPGTRLTVL.